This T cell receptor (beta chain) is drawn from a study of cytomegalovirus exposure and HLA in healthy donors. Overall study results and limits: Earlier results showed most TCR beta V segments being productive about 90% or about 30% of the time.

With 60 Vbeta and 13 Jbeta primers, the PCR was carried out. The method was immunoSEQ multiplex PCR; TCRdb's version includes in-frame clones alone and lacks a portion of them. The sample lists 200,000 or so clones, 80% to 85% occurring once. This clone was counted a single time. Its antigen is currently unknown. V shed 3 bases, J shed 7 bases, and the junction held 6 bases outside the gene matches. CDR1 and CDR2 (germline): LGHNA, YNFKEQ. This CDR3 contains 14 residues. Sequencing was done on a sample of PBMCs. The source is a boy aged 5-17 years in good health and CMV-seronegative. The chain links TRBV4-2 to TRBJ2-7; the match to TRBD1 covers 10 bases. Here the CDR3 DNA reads TGTGCCAGCAGCCAGGTCGGACAGGGGGGTGAGCAGTACTTC. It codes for CASSQVGQGGEQYF.